This T cell receptor beta chain originates from a study of cytomegalovirus exposure and HLA in healthy donors. Study conclusions and caveats: Researchers counted around 180 TCR beta chains as cytomegalovirus-associated. Trimming of TCR beta V- and J-genes showed a link, identified in a later analysis, to a missense DCLRE1C variant.

This clone was found a few times. Its cognate antigen is unknown. Germline CDR1 is MNHNY and CDR2 is SVGAGI (reference sequence). Trimming cost V 4 bases and J 4 bases, with 7 bases left between them. This CDR3 contains 13 residues. Vbeta (60) and Jbeta (13) primers were used in the PCR. Generated by immunoSEQ multiplex PCR, the TCRdb table keeps only in-frame clones and is missing some. The sample records about 130,000 clones, 75% to 85% being singletons. The specimen was PBMCs. The receptor comes from a man aged 25 to 45 in good health and CMV-seropositive. The V call is TRBV6-6, the J call TRBJ2-2; D is uncertain. CDR3 loop: CASSSGSTGELFF. As DNA, the CDR3 is TGTGCCAGCAGTTCCGGTTCCACCGGGGAGCTGTTTTTT.